What follows are 3 T cell receptor beta chains derived from one specimen sequenced in a study of blood T cell repertoires in COVID-19. Clones were read by immunoSEQ multiplex PCR, and TCRdb kept only the in-frame ones, dropping some. The sample consists of almost 200,000 clones, 80% to 90% of them appearing once. The sample comprised peripheral blood. These receptor sequences come from a woman aged 70-85 years with acute or convalescent COVID-19.

The V and J genes are TRBV10-1 and TRBJ2-7; TRBD2 might be the D (6 bases). The germline V and J ends were trimmed by 0 bases and 5 bases, with 11 bases remaining between them. The germline CDR1 and CDR2 sequences are WNHNN and SYGVQD (reference sequence). The CDR3 consists of 14 residues. CDR3 nucleotide sequence: TGCGCCAGCAGTGAGTCGACTAGTCGAAACGAGCAGTACTTC. It is translated as CASSESTSRNEQYF.

V is TRBV5-8 and J is TRBJ2-7; 7 bases fit TRBD1. The V segment lost 3 bases and the J segment 2 bases; nucleotides outside the gene matches: 14. CDR1 and CDR2 (germline): SGHTS, YDEGEE. This CDR3 spans 17 amino acids. The CDR3 reads CASSSFTGAETTYEQYF. CDR3 coding DNA: TGTGCCAGCAGCTCCTTCACAGGGGCCGAGACTACCTACGAGCAGTACTTC.

This chain links TRBV2 with TRBJ1-1; D not resolved. This CDR3 has 14 amino acids. Trimming removed 4 bases from V and 1 base from J, with 10 bases in between. From germline, CDR1 is SNHLY and CDR2 FYNNEI. CDR3 in DNA: TGTGCCAGCAGTGTCTGGCAGGAGAACACTGAAGCTTTCTTT. It is translated as CASSVWQENTEAFF.